This T cell receptor (beta chain) was observed in a study of T cell responses to AZD1222 COVID-19 vaccine. This clone has just one count. The antigen is not known. General study findings and limits: Repertoire collection took place solely once the T cell response had peaked. Only five or six AZD1222 recipients tested seropositive at baseline. Unmutated variant regions are reportedly the target of nearly half of TCRs that are spike-specific. Donors, mostly white British, included more females; clonal diversity was possibly underestimated.

TCRdb keeps only in-frame clones here, not all; method: immunoSEQ multiplex PCR. The data hold around 270,000 clones, with almost 95% observed a single time. Germline V gene data show CDR1 as LNHDA and CDR2 as SQIVND (reference sequence). The CDR3 is 14 residues long. V was trimmed by 5 bases and J by 5 bases, leaving 14 bases between them. The TCR was taken from an adult who received the AZD1222 COVID-19 vaccine. Material: peripheral blood, obtained 28 days after the second AZD1222 dose. The J gene is TRBJ2-3, the V gene TRBV19; either TRBD1 or TRBD2 may fit D (5 bases each). The chain's CDR3 is CASSWGSQVDTQYF. In nucleotides, the CDR3 is TGTGCCAGTAGTTGGGGGAGTCAGGTAGATACGCAGTATTTT.